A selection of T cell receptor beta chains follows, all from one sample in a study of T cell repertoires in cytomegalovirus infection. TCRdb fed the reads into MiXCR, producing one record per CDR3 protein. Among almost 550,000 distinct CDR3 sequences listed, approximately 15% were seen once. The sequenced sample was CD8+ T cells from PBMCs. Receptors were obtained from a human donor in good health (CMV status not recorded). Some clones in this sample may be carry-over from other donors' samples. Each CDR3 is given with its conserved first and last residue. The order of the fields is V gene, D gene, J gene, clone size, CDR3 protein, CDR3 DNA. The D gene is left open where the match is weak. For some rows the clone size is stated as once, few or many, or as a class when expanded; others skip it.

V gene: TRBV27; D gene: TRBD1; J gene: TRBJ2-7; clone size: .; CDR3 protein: CASSLSPGTDEQYF; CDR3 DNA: TGTGCCAGCAGTTTATCGCCCGGGACAGACGAGCAGTACTTC
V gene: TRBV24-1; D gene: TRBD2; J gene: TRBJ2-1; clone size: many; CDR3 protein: CATSDSGLAGDQRVVNEQFF; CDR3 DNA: TGTGCCACCAGTGATTCAGGACTAGCGGGAGATCAGAGGGTAGTAAATGAGCAGTTCTTC
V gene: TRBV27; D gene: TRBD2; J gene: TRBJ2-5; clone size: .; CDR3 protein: CASSLSGLAGGPETQYF; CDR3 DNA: TGTGCCAGCAGTTTATCCGGACTAGCGGGAGGGCCAGAGACCCAGTACTTC
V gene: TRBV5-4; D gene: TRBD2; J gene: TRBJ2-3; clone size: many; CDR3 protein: CASSPALAGGLDTQYF; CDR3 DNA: TGTGCCAGCAGCCCTGCCCTAGCGGGGGGCTTGGATACGCAGTATTTT
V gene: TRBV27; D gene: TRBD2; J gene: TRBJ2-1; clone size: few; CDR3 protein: CASSLSTSGGEDEQFF; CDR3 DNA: TGTGCCAGCAGTTTATCGACTAGCGGGGGGGAGGATGAGCAGTTCTTC
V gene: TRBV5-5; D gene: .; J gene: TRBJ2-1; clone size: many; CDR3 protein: CASSLEGPPTYNEQFF; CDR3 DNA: TGTGCCAGCAGCTTGGAGGGGCCTCCAACCTACAATGAGCAGTTCTTC
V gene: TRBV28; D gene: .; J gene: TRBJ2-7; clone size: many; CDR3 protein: CASSLKADYEQYF; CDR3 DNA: TGTGCCAGCAGTTTAAAGGCTGACTACGAGCAGTACTTC
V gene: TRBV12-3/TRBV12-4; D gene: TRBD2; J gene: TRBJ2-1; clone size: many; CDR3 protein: CASNPGTSPAGEQFF; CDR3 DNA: TGTGCCAGCAACCCTGGGACTAGTCCCGCGGGTGAGCAGTTCTTC
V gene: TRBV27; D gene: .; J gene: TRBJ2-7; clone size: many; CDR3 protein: CASSLGSGYEQYF; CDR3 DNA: TGTGCCAGCAGCCTAGGGTCCGGGTACGAGCAGTACTTC
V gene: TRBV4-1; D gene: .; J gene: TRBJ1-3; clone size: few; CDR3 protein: CASSQDNSPGNTIYF; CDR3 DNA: TGCGCCAGCAGCCAAGATAACAGCCCTGGAAACACCATATATTTT
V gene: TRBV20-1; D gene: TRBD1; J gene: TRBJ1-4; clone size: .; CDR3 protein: CSAEDRGSTNEKLFF; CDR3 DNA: TGCAGTGCTGAGGACAGGGGGAGCACTAATGAAAAACTGTTTTTT
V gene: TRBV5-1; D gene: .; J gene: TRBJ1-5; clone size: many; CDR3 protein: CASSLGDLGNQPQHF; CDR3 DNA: TGCGCCAGCAGCTTGGGGGATTTGGGCAATCAGCCCCAGCATTTT
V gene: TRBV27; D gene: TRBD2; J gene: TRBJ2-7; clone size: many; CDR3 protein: CASSLTSGIGYEQYF; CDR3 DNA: TGTGCCAGCAGTTTGACTAGCGGGATTGGATACGAGCAGTACTTC
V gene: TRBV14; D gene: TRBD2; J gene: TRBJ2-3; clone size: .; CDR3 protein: CASSQDPRLAGWADTQYF; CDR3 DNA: TGTGCCAGCAGCCAAGACCCAAGACTAGCGGGGTGGGCAGATACGCAGTATTTT
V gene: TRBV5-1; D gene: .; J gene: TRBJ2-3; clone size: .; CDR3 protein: CASSFTHTQYF; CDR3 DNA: TGCGCCAGCAGCTTCACACATACGCAGTATTTT
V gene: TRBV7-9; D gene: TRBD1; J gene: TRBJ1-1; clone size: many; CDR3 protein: CASSSDRRTEAFF; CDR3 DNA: TGTGCCAGCAGCTCGGACAGGCGGACTGAAGCTTTCTTT
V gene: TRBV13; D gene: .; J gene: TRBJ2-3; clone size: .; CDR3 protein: CASQDGLTDTQYF; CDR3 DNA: TGTGCCAGCCAGGACGGCTTGACAGATACGCAGTATTTT
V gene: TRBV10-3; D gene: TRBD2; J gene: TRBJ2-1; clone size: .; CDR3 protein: CAIRPISNGGALEQFF; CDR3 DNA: TGTGCCATCAGGCCAATCTCTAACGGGGGGGCTCTAGAGCAGTTCTTC
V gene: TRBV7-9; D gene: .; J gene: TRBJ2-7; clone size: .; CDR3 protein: CASSLSAGKSSYEQYF; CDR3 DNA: TGTGCCAGCAGCTTGTCTGCGGGGAAATCTTCCTACGAGCAGTACTTC